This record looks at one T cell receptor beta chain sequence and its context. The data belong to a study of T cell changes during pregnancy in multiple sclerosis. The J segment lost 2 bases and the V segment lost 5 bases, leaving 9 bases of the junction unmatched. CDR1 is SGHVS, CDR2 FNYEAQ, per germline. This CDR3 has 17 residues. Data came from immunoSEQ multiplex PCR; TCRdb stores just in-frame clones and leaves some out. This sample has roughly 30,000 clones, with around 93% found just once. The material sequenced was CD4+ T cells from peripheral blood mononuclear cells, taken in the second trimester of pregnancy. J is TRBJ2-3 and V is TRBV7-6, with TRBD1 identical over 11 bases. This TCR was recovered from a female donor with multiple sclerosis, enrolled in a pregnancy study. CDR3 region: CASSPGTGGRLTDTQYF. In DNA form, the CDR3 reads TGTGCCAGCAGCCCCGGGACAGGGGGTAGGCTCACAGATACGCAGTATTTT.